These T cell receptor beta chains were read from a single sample in a study of shared clonotypes between healthy human individuals. Sequencing was performed with immunoSEQ multiplex PCR; in TCRdb, only in-frame clones are kept and a portion is missing. The table includes some 2.1 million clones, about 95% detected once. The material sequenced was naive CD8+ T cells sorted from blood. The receptors shown here come from a young man in good health. CDR3s include the opening cysteine and the closing phenylalanine or tryptophan. Fields, in order: clone size, V gene, D gene, J gene, CDR3 protein, CDR3 DNA. D genes are given only for firm matches. Clone size is given for some rows only: seen once, a few or many times, or a class if the clone is expanded.

size: .; V: TRBV30; D: TRBD1; J: TRBJ2-1; CDR3: CAWVGDRGSNNEQFF; DNA: TGTGCCTGGGTGGGGGACAGGGGTAGTAACAATGAGCAGTTCTTC
size: .; V: TRBV2; D: TRBD1; J: TRBJ2-3; CDR3: CASSYDRVTQYF; DNA: TGTGCCAGCAGTTACGACAGGGTCACGCAGTATTTT
size: .; V: TRBV27; D: .; J: TRBJ2-1; CDR3: CASSFIFSEYNEQFF; DNA: TGTGCCAGCAGTTTTATTTTTTCGGAATACAATGAGCAGTTCTTC
size: .; V: TRBV21-1; D: .; J: TRBJ2-7; CDR3: CASSKGTGLTGLAGERLREQYF; DNA: TGTGCCAGCAGCAAGGGGACAGGGCTAACGGGACTAGCGGGGGAGAGGCTCCGGGAGCAGTACTTC
size: .; V: TRBV2; D: .; J: TRBJ2-5; CDR3: CASRGPQGTETQYF; DNA: TGTGCCAGCAGGGGCCCCCAGGGGACGGAGACCCAGTACTTC
size: once; V: TRBV4-1; D: TRBD1; J: TRBJ2-3; CDR3: CASSQVGGGTDTQYF; DNA: TGCGCCAGCAGCCAAGTAGGGGGCGGCACAGATACGCAGTATTTT
size: .; V: TRBV27; D: .; J: TRBJ1-2; CDR3: CASSFSSSYGYTF; DNA: TGTGCCAGCAGTTTCTCTAGTAGCTATGGCTACACCTTC
size: .; V: TRBV27; D: .; J: TRBJ2-3; CDR3: CASSPTSTSTDTQYF; DNA: TGTGCCAGCAGTCCCACAAGTACTAGCACAGATACGCAGTATTTT
size: .; V: TRBV27; D: .; J: TRBJ2-7; CDR3: CASSPPGDKYEQYF; DNA: TGTGCCAGCAGTCCCCCGGGTGATAAGTACGAGCAGTACTTC
size: .; V: TRBV13; D: TRBD2; J: TRBJ2-5; CDR3: CASSSRLAGLQETQYF; DNA: TGTGCCAGCAGCTCTAGACTAGCGGGGTTGCAAGAGACCCAGTACTTC
size: .; V: TRBV6-6; D: .; J: TRBJ1-2; CDR3: CASSYVGELGYGYTF; DNA: TGTGCCAGCAGTTACGTTGGAGAGTTAGGCTATGGCTACACCTTC
size: .; V: TRBV29-1; D: TRBD1; J: TRBJ2-7; CDR3: CSVETGGQAENGYEQYF; DNA: TGCAGCGTTGAAACCGGAGGACAGGCAGAAAACGGGTACGAGCAGTACTTC
size: .; V: TRBV5-1; D: TRBD2; J: TRBJ2-1; CDR3: CASSLSGGPYNEQFF; DNA: TGCGCCAGCAGCTTAAGCGGGGGGCCCTACAATGAGCAGTTCTTC
size: .; V: TRBV15; D: .; J: TRBJ1-1; CDR3: CATSLTTALNTEAFF; DNA: TGTGCCACCAGCCTCACGACGGCTTTAAACACTGAAGCTTTCTTT
size: .; V: TRBV6-5; D: .; J: TRBJ2-7; CDR3: CASSPSQAGYEQYF; DNA: TGTGCCAGCAGCCCCAGTCAAGCCGGCTACGAGCAGTACTTC
size: .; V: TRBV4-3; D: TRBD1; J: TRBJ1-4; CDR3: CASSQSRGGGATNEKLFF; DNA: TGCGCCAGCAGCCAATCCCGTGGAGGGGGCGCAACTAATGAAAAACTGTTTTTT
size: once; V: TRBV19; D: .; J: TRBJ1-5; CDR3: CASSIAGLYSNQPQHF; DNA: TGTGCCAGTAGTATTGCCGGACTTTATAGCAATCAGCCCCAGCATTTT
size: .; V: TRBV19; D: .; J: TRBJ2-1; CDR3: CASSIGGYNEQFF; DNA: TGTGCCAGTAGTATAGGGGGTTACAATGAGCAGTTCTTC
size: .; V: TRBV7-8; D: TRBD1; J: TRBJ1-2; CDR3: CASSLQGGTGYGYTF; DNA: TGTGCCAGCAGTCTCCAAGGGGGGACAGGCTATGGCTACACCTTC
size: .; V: TRBV27; D: TRBD1; J: TRBJ2-7; CDR3: CASSPLDRGLDEQYF; DNA: TGTGCCAGCAGTCCCCTAGACAGGGGTCTGGACGAGCAGTACTTC
size: .; V: TRBV11-2; D: .; J: TRBJ2-1; CDR3: CASSPPVGIRFF; DNA: TGTGCCAGCAGCCCCCCGGTAGGGATTCGGTTCTTC
size: .; V: TRBV28; D: TRBD1; J: TRBJ2-5; CDR3: CASTFGFGQGLGGETQYF; DNA: TGTGCCAGCACTTTTGGGTTTGGACAGGGACTGGGTGGGGAGACCCAGTACTTC
size: few; V: TRBV1; D: .; J: TRBJ1-4; CDR3: CTSSQDVVDSGANEKLFF; DNA: TGCACCAGCAGCCAAGACGTAGTGGATTCGGGGGCTAACGAAAAACTGTTTTTT
size: .; V: TRBV30; D: .; J: TRBJ1-6; CDR3: CAWSVYGSPLHF; DNA: TGTGCCTGGAGTGTATACGGTTCACCCCTCCACTTT
size: once; V: TRBV9; D: .; J: TRBJ2-3; CDR3: CASSAPRGPGTDTQYF; DNA: TGTGCCAGCAGCGCCCCCCGGGGCCCTGGGACAGATACGCAGTATTTT
size: .; V: TRBV10-3; D: TRBD2; J: TRBJ2-2; CDR3: CAIPAGDPNTGELFF; DNA: TGTGCCATCCCGGCGGGGGACCCAAACACCGGGGAGCTGTTTTTT
size: .; V: TRBV4-1; D: .; J: TRBJ1-2; CDR3: CASSQGEYYGYTF; DNA: TGCGCCAGCAGCCAGGGAGAATACTATGGCTACACCTTC
size: once; V: TRBV2; D: .; J: TRBJ1-2; CDR3: CARQGLYGYTF; DNA: TGTGCCAGACAGGGATTATATGGCTACACCTTC
size: .; V: TRBV7-6; D: TRBD2; J: TRBJ2-1; CDR3: CASSLTTPRDYTYNEQFF; DNA: TGTGCCAGCAGCTTAACTACCCCGCGGGACTACACGTACAATGAGCAGTTCTTC
size: .; V: TRBV4-2; D: TRBD1; J: TRBJ1-5; CDR3: CASSQDPLIDRGDSNQPQHF; DNA: TGTGCCAGCAGCCAAGATCCCCTAATTGACAGGGGGGATAGCAATCAGCCCCAGCATTTT
size: once; V: TRBV30; D: TRBD1; J: TRBJ1-1; CDR3: CAWGDSLWGTEAFF; DNA: TGTGCCTGGGGGGACAGTCTATGGGGCACTGAAGCTTTCTTT
size: .; V: TRBV4-3; D: TRBD2; J: TRBJ2-7; CDR3: CASSQGTSGFYEQYF; DNA: TGCGCCAGCAGCCAAGGTACTAGCGGGTTCTACGAGCAGTACTTC
size: .; V: TRBV29-1; D: TRBD2; J: TRBJ2-3; CDR3: CSVDGTSGDLGLDTQYF; DNA: TGCAGCGTTGATGGGACTAGCGGCGACTTAGGTTTGGATACGCAGTATTTT
size: .; V: TRBV27; D: .; J: TRBJ1-5; CDR3: CASRQLVDNQPQHF; DNA: TGTGCCAGCAGGCAATTGGTGGACAATCAGCCCCAGCATTTT
size: .; V: TRBV2; D: .; J: TRBJ2-7; CDR3: CASSPTRVQEQYF; DNA: TGTGCCAGCAGTCCAACCAGGGTGCAGGAGCAGTACTTC
size: .; V: TRBV19; D: .; J: TRBJ1-1; CDR3: CASTLGTEAFF; DNA: TGTGCCAGTACGTTAGGTACTGAAGCTTTCTTT
size: .; V: TRBV5-4; D: .; J: TRBJ2-7; CDR3: CASSLAVSYEQYF; DNA: TGTGCCAGCAGCTTGGCGGTCAGCTACGAGCAGTACTTC
size: once; V: TRBV7-9; D: .; J: TRBJ2-7; CDR3: CASSLGYGQSSYEQYF; DNA: TGTGCCAGCAGCTTAGGTTACGGGCAAAGCTCCTACGAGCAGTACTTC
size: .; V: TRBV28; D: .; J: TRBJ2-2; CDR3: CASTSPGYGTGELFF; DNA: TGTGCCAGCACCAGTCCGGGCTACGGGACCGGGGAGCTGTTTTTT
size: .; V: TRBV7-9; D: TRBD1; J: TRBJ2-7; CDR3: CASSPPGTGGHYEQYF; DNA: TGTGCCAGCAGCCCCCCCGGGACAGGGGGACACTACGAGCAGTACTTC